One sample yielded the 31 T cell receptor beta chains listed below, sequenced in a study of blood T cell repertoires in COVID-19 (dated by TCRdb to between 2020 and 2021). The method behind the library was the immunoSEQ multiplex PCR assay. The table was pulled from immuneACCESS by TCRdb, which kept in-frame rearrangements only. Such tables lose some clones; where checked, under half of the loss comes from unresolved V genes, and the rest has no known cause. The sample yields 250,000 to 300,000 clones; roughly 85% were counted once. 4.5% to 6% of the sample is taken by the ten largest. Sequenced sample: peripheral blood. The receptors derive from a man in his fifties or sixties with active or convalescent COVID-19.

J is TRBJ1-4 and V is TRBV4-3; D gene unclear. The V end lost 0 bases, the J end lost 4 bases, and 9 bases lay between the germline ends. This CDR3 comprises 15 residues. Per the germline V gene, CDR1 is LGHNA and CDR2 is YSLEER. The CDR3 spells CASSQDRRFNEKLFF. The CDR3 nucleotides are TGCGCCAGCAGCCAAGATCGCAGGTTTAATGAAAAACTGTTTTTT.

The chain employs TRBV30 and TRBJ1-1; D not certain. The germline gives CDR1 GTSNPN, CDR2 SVGIG (reference sequence). This CDR3 spans 12 amino acids. The V and J ends lost 5 bases and 5 bases respectively, with 12 bases between them. CDR3 loop: CAWSRVPTEAFF. The CDR3 DNA sequence: TGTGCCTGGTCCCGGGTACCGACTGAAGCTTTCTTT. Using reference TRBV30 and TRBJ1-1 for the parts outside the CDR3, the full variable domain is SQTIHQWPATLVQPVGSPLSLECTVEGTSNPNLYWYRQAAGRGLQLLFYSVGIGQISSEVPQNLSASRPQDRQFILSSKKLLLSDSGFYLCAWSRVPTEAFFGQGTRLTVV.

V usage is TRBV14 and J usage is TRBJ1-6; no reliable D call. This CDR3 comprises 16 residues. CDR1 is SGHDN and CDR2 is FVKESK in the germline V gene. V was clipped by 0 bases and J by 3 bases, with 9 bases between them. Here the CDR3 reads CASSQDQDFYNSPLHF. The CDR3 DNA reads TGTGCCAGCAGCCAAGACCAGGACTTCTATAATTCACCCCTCCACTTT.

The chain combines TRBV5-1 with TRBJ2-7; D possibly corresponds to TRBD2 (5 bases). The CDR3 has 14 amino acids. CDR1 is SGHRS, CDR2 YFSETQ, per germline. V was clipped by 5 bases and J by 2 bases, with 14 bases between them. CDR3 sequence reads: CASRLLGGPYEQYF. In DNA, the CDR3 is TGCGCCAGCAGACTTTTAGGAGGCCCCTACGAGCAGTACTTC.

The chain joins TRBV7-8 to TRBJ2-5, with D tentatively TRBD2 (7 bases). In germline, CDR1 is SGHVS, CDR2 FQNEAQ. V was shortened by 6 bases and J by 1 base, with 24 bases between the two germline ends. The CDR3 covers 18 residues. CDR3 sequence: CASRGGPFWTGFQETQYF. The CDR3 region has the DNA TGTGCCAGCAGGGGGGGGCCATTTTGGACTGGGTTCCAAGAGACCCAGTACTTC.

This chain connects TRBV5-1 to TRBJ2-5, with a tentative D call TRBD2 (6 bases). CDR3 length equals 16 residues. Germline-derived CDR1 and CDR2 are SGHRS and YFSETQ. The V and J ends lost 4 bases and 4 bases respectively, with 20 bases between them. CDR3 protein: CASSGTPGGIGETQYF. The CDR3 nucleotides are TGCGCCAGCAGCGGAACCCCCGGGGGTATCGGAGAGACCCAGTACTTC.

The chain combines TRBV3-1 (or the pseudogene TRBV3-2) with TRBJ2-2; D uncertain. The CDR3 runs to 15 residues. Germline CDR1 reads LGHDT; CDR2 reads YNNKEL (reference sequence). Trimming took 6 bases from V and 1 from J, leaving 12 bases between them. CDR3 sequence reads: CASSPGFGNTGELFF. The CDR3 DNA follows: TGTGCCAGCAGTCCAGGCTTCGGGAACACCGGGGAGCTGTTTTTT.

The V call is TRBV15, the J call TRBJ1-2, with a possible D match to TRBD1 (6 bases). V was pared by 5 bases and J by 0 bases, with 13 bases between. The germline V gene has CDR1 LNHNV and CDR2 YYDKDF (reference sequence). CDR3 length equals 15 residues. This chain's CDR3 is CATSQLGATNYGYTF. The CDR3 bases are TGTGCCACCAGCCAGCTGGGGGCCACTAACTATGGCTACACCTTC.

In its sample, this clone was seen a few times. The chain couples TRBV18 to TRBJ2-7, with TRBD1 identical over 8 bases. This CDR3 contains 14 residues. Germline loops: CDR1 KGHSH, CDR2 LQKENI. Unmatched junction bases numbered 5, after V lost 3 bases and J lost 4 bases. CDR3 DNA: TGTGCCAGCTCACCCCAGGGGGCGCTTTACGAGCAGTACTTC. This translates into CASSPQGALYEQYF.

This rearrangement joins TRBV4-1 to TRBJ2-7; D gene ambiguous. This CDR3 has 15 amino acids. Trimming took 4 bases from V and 3 from J, leaving 16 bases between them. Germline assignment: CDR1 MGHRA and CDR2 YSYEKL. The CDR3 region is CASSRSPQVVYEQYF. CDR3 DNA: TGCGCCAGCAGCCGAAGCCCGCAGGTCGTCTACGAGCAGTACTTC.

About this clone itself: Additional DNA sequences in this sample encode the identical CDR3. The chain carries TRBV4-3 and TRBJ2-5, with D tentatively TRBD1 (7 bases). This CDR3 is built from 13 residues. Germline V lookup: CDR1 LGHNA, CDR2 YSLEER. Trimming took off 4 bases at V and 5 bases at J, with 11 bases between the two ends. Here the CDR3 reads CASSPGGRETQYF. The CDR3 DNA reads as TGCGCCAGCAGCCCAGGGGGGCGCGAGACCCAGTACTTC.

The genes are TRBV28 and TRBJ1-2; TRBD1 might be the D (5 bases). The germline V gene encodes CDR1 MDHEN and CDR2 SYDVKM. The V and J ends lost 6 bases and 6 bases respectively, with 17 bases between them. The CDR3 length is 14 residues. This chain's CDR3 is CASSPLEGRNGYTF. The CDR3 region has the DNA TGTGCCAGCAGCCCCCTAGAGGGGAGGAATGGCTACACCTTC.

The chain uses TRBV6-1 and TRBJ1-4; unclear D gene. The CDR3 consists of 15 residues. From germline, CDR1 is MNHNS and CDR2 SASEGT. The V end lost 0 bases, the J end lost 10 bases, and 15 bases lay between the germline ends. The CDR3 reads CASSEASGVSGKLFF. As DNA, the CDR3 is TGTGCCAGCAGTGAAGCGTCCGGGGTTAGTGGAAAACTGTTTTTT.

CDR3 sequence reads: CASSPGLAVSYNEQFF. CDR3 in DNA: TGTGCCAGCAGCCCGGGACTAGCGGTATCCTACAATGAGCAGTTCTTC. The V gene is TRBV5-5, the J gene TRBJ2-1; 11 bases match TRBD2. Germline trimming cut 4 bases from V and 1 base from J; bases unmatched to any gene: 4. The CDR3 spans 16 residues. Germline CDR1 and CDR2: SGHKS and YYEKEE (reference sequence). Full variable domain (outside the CDR3, taken from reference TRBV5-5 and TRBJ2-1): DAGVTQSPTHLIKTRGQQVTLRCSPISGHKSVSWYQQVLGQGPQFIFQYYEKEERGRGNFPDRFSARQFPNYSSELNVNALLLGDSALYLCASSPGLAVSYNEQFFGPGTRLTVL.

This chain links TRBV5-6 with TRBJ1-3; unclear D gene. Germline-derived CDR1 and CDR2 are SGHDT and YYEEEE. The CDR3 has 14 residues. Trimming left V 0 bases short and J 2 bases short, with 6 bases between. CDR3 DNA sequence: TGTGCCAGCAGCTTGGGGCTCCCTGGAAACACCATATATTTT. Protein: CASSLGLPGNTIYF.

The CDR3 coding sequence is TGTGCCAGCAGCTTATCAGGGGGTAGAAACACCATATATTTT. Its translation: CASSLSGGRNTIYF. J is TRBJ1-3 and V is TRBV7-2, with 7 bases lining up with TRBD1. After removal of 2 bases from V and 5 bases from J, the junction contained 3 bases not matched to a gene. The CDR3 runs 14 residues. Germline CDR1 is SGHTA and CDR2 is FQGNSA.

The chain joins TRBV4-2 to TRBJ2-1, with TRBD2 matching over 11 bases. Per the germline V gene, CDR1 is LGHNA and CDR2 is YNFKEQ. V lost 3 bases, J lost 0 bases, and 7 bases stayed unmatched. The CDR3 has 18 amino acids. The CDR3 DNA reads TGTGCCAGCAGCCACGGGACTAGCGGCAACCCCTCCTACAATGAGCAGTTCTTC. Its translation: CASSHGTSGNPSYNEQFF.

This clone was counted a single time. The gene calls are TRBV7-2 and TRBJ2-7; 7 bases fit TRBD2. Germline-derived CDR1 and CDR2 are SGHTA and FQGNSA. The junction had 13 bases not matched to a gene; V was cut back by 6 bases and J by 2 bases. There are 16 residues in the CDR3. The CDR3 protein is CASREGAGSGAYEQYF. For the CDR3, the DNA is TGTGCCAGCAGGGAGGGAGCGGGAAGTGGAGCCTACGAGCAGTACTTC.

The J gene is TRBJ2-1, the V gene TRBV6-1, with 16 bases that match TRBD2. Germline CDR1 MNHNS, CDR2 SASEGT. After removal of 4 bases from V and 1 base from J, the junction contained 1 base not matched to a gene. CDR3 length: 17 amino acids. CDR3: CASSAGLAGGSYNEQFF. DNA of the CDR3: TGTGCCAGCAGTGCGGGACTAGCGGGAGGGTCCTACAATGAGCAGTTCTTC.

The V call is TRBV9, the J call TRBJ1-1, with D possibly being TRBD1 (6 bases). The length of the CDR3 is 14 residues. Trimming removed 3 bases at V and 4 bases at J, with 13 bases between. CDR1 is SGDLS and CDR2 is YYNGEE in the germline V gene. The CDR3 DNA is TGTGCCAGCAGCGGCCGAGTGGGGGCCACTGAAGCTTTCTTT. Residues: CASSGRVGATEAFF.

This clone appeared once. The rearrangement links TRBV9 to TRBJ1-6; D not certain. The ends were cut back, 1 base at V and 7 bases at J, with 15 bases in the middle. CDR3 length equals 16 residues. Germline CDR1 is SGDLS and CDR2 is YYNGEE. The CDR3 loop is CASSVTDEASNSPLHF. The CDR3 DNA reads TGTGCCAGCAGCGTAACGGATGAGGCCTCAAATTCACCCCTCCACTTT.

The table lists this clone with a count of one. This sequence joins TRBV4-1 and TRBJ2-7, with 9 bases aligning to TRBD1. Germline V gene sequence: CDR1 MGHRA, CDR2 YSYEKL. The CDR3 runs to 15 residues. J lost 2 bases, V lost 6 bases, and 8 bases had no gene match. The CDR3 region has the DNA TGCGCCAGCAGTTTTACCGGGACAGGGACCTACGAGCAGTACTTC. Its translation: CASSFTGTGTYEQYF.

This chain links TRBV24-1 with TRBJ1-1, with TRBD1 matching 10 bases. Germline V gives CDR1 KGHDR, CDR2 SFDVKD. V was clipped by 5 bases and J by 2 bases; unmatched bases: 7. This CDR3 is built from 16 residues. CDR3 region: CATSGRGTGENTEAFF. Here the CDR3 DNA reads TGTGCCACCAGTGGCCGCGGGACAGGGGAAAACACTGAAGCTTTCTTT.

The chain links TRBV18 to TRBJ2-2, with D possibly being TRBD1 (6 bases). CDR1 and CDR2 (germline): KGHSH, LQKENI. V lost 8 bases to trimming and J lost 1 base, with 14 bases between them. The CDR3 runs 15 residues. The CDR3 reads CASLQDRLNTGELFF. For the CDR3, the DNA is TGTGCCAGCCTCCAGGACAGATTGAACACCGGGGAGCTGTTTTTT.

The chain couples TRBV7-8 to TRBJ2-7; D is perhaps TRBD1 (5 bases). Germline values: CDR1 SGHVS, CDR2 FQNEAQ. V lost 2 bases and J 3 bases, leaving 11 bases between the germline ends. This CDR3 comprises 14 residues. The CDR3 sequence is CASSLNRPIYEQYF. CDR3 bases: TGTGCCAGCAGCTTAAACAGGCCAATCTACGAGCAGTACTTC.

The V and J genes are TRBV29-1 and TRBJ2-7, with a weak D call TRBD2 (5 bases). The CDR3 contains 12 residues. From germline, CDR1 is SQVTM and CDR2 ANQGSEA. Trimming shortened V by 5 bases and J by 2 bases, and 10 bases separated the two germline ends. The CDR3 nucleotides are TGCAGCGTTAGGACTCTCCCCTACGAGCAGTACTTC. This gives the protein CSVRTLPYEQYF.

The chain uses TRBV5-1 and TRBJ2-1; 9 bases are shared with TRBD2. Germline assignment: CDR1 SGHRS and CDR2 YFSETQ. Trimming at V came to 0 bases and at J to 5 bases, leaving 0 bases not matched to a gene. The CDR3 is 14 amino acids. The CDR3, as DNA: TGCGCCAGCAGCTTGGGCGGGAGGGACAATGAGCAGTTCTTC. As protein: CASSLGGRDNEQFF.

The chain is built from TRBV19 and TRBJ2-2; D perhaps matches TRBD2 (6 bases). CDR1 LNHDA and CDR2 SQIVND come from the germline V gene (reference sequence). The CDR3 is 14 amino acids. Trimming left V 5 bases short and J 4 bases short, with 11 bases between. Here the CDR3 reads CASSFERVTGELFF. The DNA for the CDR3 is TGTGCCAGTAGTTTCGAGCGGGTCACCGGGGAGCTGTTTTTT.

The chain recombines TRBV6-5 with TRBJ1-3; D is possibly TRBD1 (6 bases). Germline V gives CDR1 MNHEY, CDR2 SVGAGI. This CDR3 has 14 residues. V lost 5 bases to trimming and J lost 4 bases, with 12 bases between them. The DNA for the CDR3 is TGTGCCAGCAGTACCCGGACAGCGGGAAACACCATATATTTT. The encoded protein is CASSTRTAGNTIYF.

The V gene is TRBV29-1, the J gene TRBJ2-1; D possibly corresponds to TRBD1 (5 bases). Germline-derived CDR1 and CDR2 are SQVTM and ANQGSEA. The CDR3 contains 13 residues. Trimming cost V 3 bases and J 7 bases, with 13 bases left between them. CDR3 in amino acids: CSVESGYVNEQFF. The CDR3 bases are TGCAGCGTTGAGTCAGGGTACGTAAATGAGCAGTTCTTC.

This chain uses TRBV6-2 or TRBV6-3 with TRBJ2-7; 13 nucleotides agree with TRBD2. CDR3 length equals 15 residues. Unmatched junction bases numbered 2, after V lost 0 bases and J lost 6 bases. Germline V gene sequence: CDR1 MNHEY, CDR2 SVGEGT. CDR3 in DNA: TGTGCCAGCAGTTACTCGAGACTAGCGGGAGGCGAGCAGTACTTC. Encoded protein: CASSYSRLAGGEQYF.